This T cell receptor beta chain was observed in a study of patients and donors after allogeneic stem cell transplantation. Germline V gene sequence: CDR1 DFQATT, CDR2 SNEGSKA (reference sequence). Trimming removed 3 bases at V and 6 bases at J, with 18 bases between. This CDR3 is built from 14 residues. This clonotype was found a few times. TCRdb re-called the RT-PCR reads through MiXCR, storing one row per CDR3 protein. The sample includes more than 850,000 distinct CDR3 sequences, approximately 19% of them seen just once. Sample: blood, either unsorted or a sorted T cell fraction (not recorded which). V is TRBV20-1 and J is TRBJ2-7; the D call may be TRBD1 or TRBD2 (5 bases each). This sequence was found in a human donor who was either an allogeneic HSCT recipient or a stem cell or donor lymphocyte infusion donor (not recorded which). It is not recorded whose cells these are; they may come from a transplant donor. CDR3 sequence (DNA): TGCAGTGCTAGCGAGGGACCAGCGAAGGGCGAGCAGTACTTC. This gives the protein CSASEGPAKGEQYF.